These 21 T cell receptor beta chains share one sample of origin, sequenced in a study of T cell repertoires in cytomegalovirus infection. One entry per CDR3 protein, called by TCRdb with MiXCR from the reads. The repertoire holds under 300,000 distinct CDR3 sequences, with less than 25% as singletons. These receptors lack a known antigen. The starting material was cultured PBMCs, obtained from culture after CMV antigen stimulation. These receptors all stem from a human donor in good health (CMV status not recorded). Some clones in this sample may be carry-over from other donors' samples.

The chain combines TRBV4-3 with TRBJ1-1; D unclear. The CDR3 totals 15 residues. Germline V gives CDR1 LGHNA, CDR2 YSLEER. V was clipped by 1 base and J by 2 bases, with 11 bases between them. CDR3 in DNA: TGCGCCAGCAGCCAAGGGATTGGCAGAAACACTGAAGCTTTCTTT. Encoded protein: CASSQGIGRNTEAFF.

V usage is TRBV10-3 and J usage is TRBJ2-7; D possibly matches TRBD1 or TRBD2 (5 bases each). The CDR3 loop spans 13 amino acids. The germline CDR1 and CDR2 sequences are ENHRY and SYGVKD. Trimming removed 6 bases at V and 5 bases at J, with 14 bases between. Here the CDR3 reads CAISSGQGDEQYV. The DNA of the CDR3 is TGTGCCATCAGCAGTGGGCAGGGAGACGAGCAGTACGTC.

The rearrangement uses TRBV4-3 and TRBJ1-2; unclear D gene. The CDR3 contains 15 residues. Germline V gene data show CDR1 as LGHNA and CDR2 as YSLEER. Between the trimmed V and J ends, which lost 0 bases and 2 bases, there was a span of 10 bases. DNA for the CDR3: TGCGCCAGCAGCCAAGAGGGCAGCCCCAACTATGGCTACACCTTC. It yields the protein CASSQEGSPNYGYTF.

This clonotype was counted only a few times. The chain is built from TRBV6-1 and TRBJ2-7, with D hard to call. Trimming shortened V by 7 bases and J by 0 bases, and 13 bases separated the two germline ends. This CDR3 is 14 amino acids long. CDR1 and CDR2 (germline): MNHNS, SASEGT. The CDR3 DNA sequence: TGTGCCAGCAATAGGACCCCCGGCTCCTACGAGCAGTACGTC. Its protein product is CASNRTPGSYEQYV.

This clonotype was observed a single time. The conserved closing phenylalanine or tryptophan is absent in this CDR3, likely reflecting a read error. The rearrangement links TRBV29-1 to TRBJ2-3; D not resolved. The V end lost 4 bases, the J end lost 6 bases, and 5 bases lay between the germline ends. Germline V CDR1 and CDR2: SQVTM, ANQGSEA. The CDR3 runs 10 residues. CDR3 sequence (DNA): TGCAGCGTTGTGGGGGATACGCAGTATTTA. It specifies CSVVGDTQYL.

This clonotype was counted only a few times. A much more abundant neighbour one base away suggests this may be a read error. The CDR3 DNA follows: TGTGCCAGCAGCTTACAGGGTGGGTCCTACAATGAGCAGTTCTTC. This gives the protein CASSLQGGSYNEQFF. This chain uses TRBV6-4 with TRBJ2-1; perhaps TRBD1 as D (6 bases). CDR3 length: 15 residues. Trimming stripped 6 bases from V and 1 base from J, with 13 bases between. The V gene's germline CDR1 is MRHNA and CDR2 SNTAGT.

This clonotype was seen repeatedly, ten times or more. The chain links TRBV24-1 to TRBJ2-2; TRBD1 matches 10 bases. The CDR3 spans 17 residues. Germline CDR1 and CDR2: KGHDR and SFDVKD. V shed 3 bases, J shed 0 bases, and the junction held 3 bases outside the gene matches. The CDR3 DNA is TGTGCCACCAGTGATCTGACAGGGGGCCCGAACACCGGGGAGCTGTTTTTT. This translates into CATSDLTGGPNTGELFF.

The rearrangement links TRBV3-1 to TRBJ1-5, with D unresolved. This CDR3 has 12 amino acids. Germline V gene lookup returns CDR1 LGHDT and CDR2 YNNKEL (reference sequence). V lost 0 bases, J lost 7 bases, and 4 bases lay in between. This chain's CDR3 is CASSQDGQPQHF. The CDR3 DNA reads TGTGCCAGCAGCCAAGACGGGCAGCCCCAGCATTTT.

This clonotype was counted between two and nine times. The rearrangement uses TRBV3-1 and TRBJ2-5, with D perhaps TRBD2 (5 bases). Germline V gives CDR1 LGHDT, CDR2 YNNKEL (reference sequence). Deletions cut 4 bases from V and 6 bases from J, with 15 bases between. The CDR3 spans 14 residues. CDR3 amino acids: CASSPSRGIQTQYF. The CDR3 region has the DNA TGTGCCAGCAGCCCTTCGAGAGGGATTCAGACCCAGTACTTC.

This clonotype showed up just a few times. This chain joins TRBV30 and TRBJ2-2; maybe TRBD1 (6 bases). Trimming removed 4 bases from V and 2 bases from J, with 17 bases in between. This CDR3 is built from 16 residues. CDR1 GTSNPN and CDR2 SVGIG come from the germline V gene (reference sequence). CDR3 amino acids: CAWIQGLRRNTGELFF. CDR3 nucleotides: TGTGCCTGGATCCAGGGGTTACGTAGAAACACCGGGGAGCTGTTTTTT.

This clonotype was observed a few times. The chain links TRBV27 to TRBJ1-6; D gene unclear. Germline V gene sequence: CDR1 MNHEY, CDR2 SMNVEV (reference sequence). Deletions cut 6 bases from V and 4 bases from J, with 22 bases between. This CDR3 is 18 amino acids long. This CDR3 is CASRDLSVAALYNSPLHF. CDR3 nucleotides: TGTGCCAGCAGGGACCTCTCGGTTGCGGCACTATATAATTCACCCCTCCACTTT.

The V and J genes are TRBV24-1 and TRBJ2-1, with D hard to call. The CDR3 loop spans 14 amino acids. Germline CDR1 is KGHDR and CDR2 is SFDVKD. The V end was cut by 1 base, the J end by 5 bases, with 8 bases between. For the CDR3, the DNA is TGTGCCACCAGTGATTTCCCGGTGCACAATGAGCAGTTCTTC. Its translation is CATSDFPVHNEQFF.

The genes are TRBV11-3 and TRBJ2-3; D possibly corresponds to TRBD1 (5 bases). This CDR3 is 17 amino acids long. Trimming cost V 0 bases and J 0 bases, with 13 bases left between them. Germline V gives CDR1 SGHNT, CDR2 YENEEA. CDR3 sequence: CASSLDRWGTSTDTQYF. The DNA of the CDR3 is TGTGCCAGCAGCTTAGATCGGTGGGGCACTAGCACAGATACGCAGTATTTT.

Many counts were recorded for this clonotype. V usage is TRBV7-2 and J usage is TRBJ2-5; D not certain. Per the germline V gene, CDR1 is SGHTA and CDR2 is FQGNSA. The CDR3 covers 13 residues. V gave up 8 bases and J gave up 5 bases, with 15 bases separating them. Written as DNA, the CDR3 is TGTGCCAGCCTCTTCTCTAAAAGGGAGACCCAGTACTTC. Protein: CASLFSKRETQYF. Using reference TRBV7-2 and TRBJ2-5 for the parts outside the CDR3, the full variable domain is GAGVSQSPSNKVTEKGKDVELRCDPISGHTALYWYRQSLGQGLEFLIYFQGNSAPDKSGLPSDRFSAERTGGSVSTLTIQRTQQEDSAVYLCASLFSKRETQYFGPGTRLLVL.

This clonotype was seen repeatedly, ten times or more. The V call is TRBV12-3 or TRBV12-4, the J call TRBJ2-5; no reliable D call. Between the trimmed V and J ends, which lost 5 bases and 1 base, there was a span of 11 bases. The CDR3 is 14 amino acids. The CDR3 spells CASSPRRAQETQYF. The CDR3 DNA reads TGTGCCAGCAGTCCTCGCCGGGCCCAAGAGACCCAGTACTTC.

The V call is TRBV28, the J call TRBJ2-5; 12 bases are a match to TRBD1. Germline CDR1 reads MDHEN; CDR2 reads SYDVKM. The CDR3 is 13 residues long. Trimming cost V 8 bases and J 3 bases; bases outside gene matches: 1. CDR3 amino acids: CASGTGGEETQYF. DNA of the CDR3: TGTGCCAGCGGGACAGGGGGCGAAGAGACCCAGTACTTC.

This clonotype was seen a few times. Here the CDR3 DNA reads TGTGCCAGCTCACCGGACAGGGACCCTAATGAAAAACTGTTTTTT. Translated: CASSPDRDPNEKLFF. This rearrangement joins TRBV18 to TRBJ1-4; 8 bases are a match to TRBD1. The CDR3 has 15 amino acids. V trimming: 3 bases; J trimming: 3 bases; junction bases outside the gene matches: 3. Germline lookup yields CDR1 KGHSH and CDR2 LQKENI.

The chain has TRBV27 and TRBJ2-7; the match to TRBD1 covers 10 bases. Germline CDR1 is MNHEY and CDR2 is SMNVEV (reference sequence). The trim removed 5 bases at V and 3 bases at J, leaving 4 bases unmatched. CDR3 length: 14 amino acids. In DNA form, the CDR3 reads TGTGCCAGCAGTACCTGGACAGGGGGCTACGAGCAGTACTTC. Protein product: CASSTWTGGYEQYF.

This clonotype was detected only a few times. The CDR3 region is CASSLRVAAGSYNEQFF. CDR3 in DNA: TGTGCCAGCAGTTTAAGGGTAGCGGCCGGGTCCTACAATGAGCAGTTCTTC. V is TRBV27 and J is TRBJ2-1; D may be TRBD2 (6 bases). The CDR3 extends over 17 amino acids. The ends were cut back, 2 bases at V and 1 base at J, with 15 bases in the middle. CDR1 and CDR2 (germline): MNHEY, SMNVEV (reference sequence).

This clonotype was counted a few times. The V gene is TRBV12-3 or TRBV12-4, the J gene TRBJ2-3; the D gene is possibly TRBD2 (5 bases). This CDR3 contains 14 residues. V was cut by 6 bases and J by 1 base, with 11 bases left in between. The CDR3 here is CASSTRGGTDTQYF. The CDR3 coding sequence is TGTGCCAGCAGCACCCGGGGAGGCACAGATACGCAGTATTTT.

The rearrangement uses TRBV5-4 and TRBJ1-1; D may be TRBD1 (5 bases). The CDR3 runs 14 residues. Germline V CDR1 and CDR2: SGHNT, YYREEE (reference sequence). With 0 bases removed from V and 1 base from J, the gap between germline ends came to 7 bases. CDR3 coding DNA: TGTGCCAGCAGCTTGGGACAGTCGAACACTGAAGCTTTCTTT. It is translated as CASSLGQSNTEAFF.